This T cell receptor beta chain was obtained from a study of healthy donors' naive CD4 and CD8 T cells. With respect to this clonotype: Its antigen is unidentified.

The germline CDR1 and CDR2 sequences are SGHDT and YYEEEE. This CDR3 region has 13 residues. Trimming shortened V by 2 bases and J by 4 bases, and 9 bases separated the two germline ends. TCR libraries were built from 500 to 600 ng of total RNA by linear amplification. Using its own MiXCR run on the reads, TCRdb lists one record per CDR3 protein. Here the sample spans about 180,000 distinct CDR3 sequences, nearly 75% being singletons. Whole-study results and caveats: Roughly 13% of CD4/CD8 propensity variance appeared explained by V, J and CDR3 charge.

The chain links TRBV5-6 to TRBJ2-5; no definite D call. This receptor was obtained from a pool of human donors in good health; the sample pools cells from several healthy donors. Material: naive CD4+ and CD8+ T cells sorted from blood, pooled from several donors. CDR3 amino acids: CASSFPTGETQYF. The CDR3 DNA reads TGTGCCAGCAGCTTCCCCACCGGAGAGACCCAGTACTTC.